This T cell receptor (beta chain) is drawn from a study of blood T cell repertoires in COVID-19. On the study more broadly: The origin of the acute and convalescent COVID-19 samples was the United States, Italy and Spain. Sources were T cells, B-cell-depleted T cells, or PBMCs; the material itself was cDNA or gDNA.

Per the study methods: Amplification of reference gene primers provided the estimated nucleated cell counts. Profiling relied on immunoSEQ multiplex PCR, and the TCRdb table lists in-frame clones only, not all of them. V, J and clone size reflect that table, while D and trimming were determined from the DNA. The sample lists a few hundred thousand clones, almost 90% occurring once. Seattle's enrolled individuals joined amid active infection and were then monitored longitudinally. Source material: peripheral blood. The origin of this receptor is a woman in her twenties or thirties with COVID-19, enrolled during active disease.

The CDR3 sequence is CATSDPGQGGGTEAFF. As DNA, the CDR3 is TGTGCCACCAGTGATCCGGGACAGGGAGGAGGCACTGAAGCTTTCTTT. The J gene is TRBJ1-1, the V gene TRBV24-1, with 9 bases lining up with TRBD1. J lost 4 bases, V lost 3 bases, and 8 bases had no gene match. The CDR3 sequence is 16 residues long. Germline lookup yields CDR1 KGHDR and CDR2 SFDVKD.